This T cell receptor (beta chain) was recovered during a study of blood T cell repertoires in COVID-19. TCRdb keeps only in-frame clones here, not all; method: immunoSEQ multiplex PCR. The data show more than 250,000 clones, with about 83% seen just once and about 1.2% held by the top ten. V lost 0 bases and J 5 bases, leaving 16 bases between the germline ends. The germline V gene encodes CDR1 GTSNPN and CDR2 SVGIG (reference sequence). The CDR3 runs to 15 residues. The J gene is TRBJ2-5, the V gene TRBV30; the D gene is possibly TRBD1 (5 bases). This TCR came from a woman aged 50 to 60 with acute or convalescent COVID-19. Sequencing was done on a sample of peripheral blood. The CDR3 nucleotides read TGTGCCTGGAGTGTCTTGTCAGGGCCTAGGGAGACCCAGTACTTC. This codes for CAWSVLSGPRETQYF. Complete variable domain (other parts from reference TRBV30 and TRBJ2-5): SQTIHQWPATLVQPVGSPLSLECTVEGTSNPNLYWYRQAAGRGLQLLFYSVGIGQISSEVPQNLSASRPQDRQFILSSKKLLLSDSGFYLCAWSVLSGPRETQYFGPGTRLLVL.